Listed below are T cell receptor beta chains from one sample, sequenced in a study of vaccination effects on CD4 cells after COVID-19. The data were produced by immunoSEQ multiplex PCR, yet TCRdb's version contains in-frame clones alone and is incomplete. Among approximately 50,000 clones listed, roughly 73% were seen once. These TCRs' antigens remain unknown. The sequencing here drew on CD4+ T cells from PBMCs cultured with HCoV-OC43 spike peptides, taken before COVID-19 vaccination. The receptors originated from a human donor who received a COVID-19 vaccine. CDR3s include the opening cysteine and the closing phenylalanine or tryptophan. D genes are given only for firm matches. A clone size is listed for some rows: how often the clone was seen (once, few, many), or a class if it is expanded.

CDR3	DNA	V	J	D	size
CASSIAPSDGRGYTF	TGCGCCAGCAGCATCGCCCCCTCCGATGGTCGGGGCTACACCTTC	TRBV5-1	TRBJ1-2	-	-
CASSSNSGTGSNQPQHF	TGTGCCAGCTCGTCTAATTCCGGGACAGGATCGAATCAGCCCCAGCATTTT	TRBV18	TRBJ1-5	TRBD1	-
CASSQNNRANTIYF	TGTGCCAGCAGCCAAAATAACAGGGCCAACACCATATATTTT	TRBV3-1/TRBV3-2	TRBJ1-3	-	-
CASSLGGNTGELFF	TGCGCCAGCAGCTTGGGGGGGAACACCGGGGAGCTGTTTTTT	TRBV5-1	TRBJ2-2	-	-
CASSLRQDTEAFF	TGTGCCAGCAGTTTACGGCAGGACACTGAAGCTTTCTTT	TRBV12-3/TRBV12-4	TRBJ1-1	-	-
CAISGLVAADTQYF	TGTGCCATCAGCGGACTAGTGGCCGCAGATACGCAGTATTTT	TRBV10-3	TRBJ2-3	TRBD2	-
CASSPNGQGAAEAFF	TGTGCCAGCAGCCCTAACGGACAGGGGGCCGCTGAAGCTTTCTTT	TRBV7-2	TRBJ1-1	TRBD1	once
CASSLTRRGETQYF	TGTGCCAGCAGCTTGACCAGACGGGGAGAGACCCAGTACTTC	TRBV5-8	TRBJ2-5	-	-
CASSFLGGRSGNTIYF	TGTGCCAGCAGTTTTCTCGGGGGTCGGTCTGGAAACACCATATATTTT	TRBV28	TRBJ1-3	-	-
CASSLSLSQTYGYTF	TGTGCCAGCAGCTTAAGCTTATCACAGACCTATGGCTACACCTTC	TRBV5-5	TRBJ1-2	-	-